A single sample is the source of the 10 T cell receptor beta chains below, sequenced in a study of blood T cells in healthy people across ages. The use of a sample-barcoded 5' primer and a J-beta primer mix characterized a second PCR of about 6 to 12 cycles. TCRdb reprocessed the 5' RACE reads via MiXCR and lists one record per CDR3 protein. The sample consists of 1 million or so distinct CDR3 sequences, 40% to 45% of them appearing once. The sample taken for sequencing was blood. Receptors were obtained from an older woman in good health.

With respect to this clonotype: One end of the junction varies from germline; a read error may be responsible. This chain uses TRBV7-8 with TRBJ2-7, with 7 nucleotides matching TRBD1. The germline V gene has CDR1 SGHVS and CDR2 FQNEAQ. The CDR3 is 14 residues long. CDR3 nucleotides: TGTGCCGGCAGCTTCCAGGGACAGTACCCTCTACAGTACTTC. Translating gives CAGSFQGQYPLQYF.

This chain joins TRBV21-1 and TRBJ2-3; TRBD2 reflects the table's D call only, with no check against the DNA. TRBV21-1 represents a pseudogene. The CDR3 totals 16 residues. CDR3 residues: CASNKPGLACGDTQYF. The CDR3 bases are TGTGCCAGCAACAAACCGGGACTAGCCTGTGGAGATACGCAGTATTTT.

The chain couples TRBV29-1 to TRBJ2-1; D remains ambiguous. Germline loops: CDR1 SQVTM, CDR2 ANQGSEA. Trimming took off 4 bases at V and 7 bases at J, with 5 bases between the two ends. CDR3 length: 10 residues. The CDR3 sequence is CSVGLNEQFF. The CDR3 nucleotides are TGCAGCGTTGGGCTAAATGAGCAGTTCTTC.

V is TRBV6-5 and J is TRBJ2-7; the D gene is possibly TRBD1 (6 bases). The germline V gene encodes CDR1 MNHEY and CDR2 SVGAGI. The CDR3 consists of 13 residues. The ends were cut back, 7 bases at V and 3 bases at J, with 13 bases in the middle. For the CDR3, the DNA is TGTGCCAGCAAGCAGGGGTCTTACTACGAGCAGTACTTC. Its protein product is CASKQGSYYEQYF.

This clonotype was seen more than once but under ten times. This chain connects TRBV2 to TRBJ2-7, with 8 bases matching TRBD1. The length of the CDR3 is 13 residues. The germline V gene encodes CDR1 SNHLY and CDR2 FYNNEI. Germline trimming cut 5 bases from V and 4 bases from J; bases unmatched to any gene: 4. The CDR3 loop is CASSTDREYEQYF. CDR3 nucleotide sequence: TGTGCCAGCAGTACGGACAGGGAATACGAGCAGTACTTC.

The CDR3 loop reads CASSRKTVTYEQYF. The CDR3 DNA is TGCGCCAGCAGTCGGAAGACAGTAACCTACGAGCAGTACTTC. The rearrangement joins TRBV5-1 to TRBJ2-7; tentative D call: TRBD1 (5 bases). V lost 5 bases and J lost 2, with 14 bases in between. The CDR3 is 14 residues long. CDR1 is SGHRS and CDR2 is YFSETQ in the germline V gene.

The V call is TRBV10-3, the J call TRBJ2-1; 10 positions agree with TRBD2. V lost 11 bases and J lost 2; bases outside the gene matches: 6. Germline loops: CDR1 ENHRY, CDR2 SYGVKD. This CDR3 has 14 residues. The CDR3 here is CAGGAGGPYNEQFF. In DNA form, the CDR3 reads TGTGCCGGGGGAGCGGGAGGGCCCTACAATGAGCAGTTCTTC.

The chain employs TRBV7-9 and TRBJ2-1; the match to TRBD2 covers 10 bases. The trim removed 0 bases at V and 9 bases at J, leaving 2 bases unmatched. CDR3 length: 14 residues. Germline-derived CDR1 and CDR2 are SEHNR and FQNEAQ (reference sequence). CDR3 loop: CASSLALAGSEQFF. The CDR3 DNA is TGTGCCAGCAGCTTAGCACTAGCGGGGAGTGAGCAGTTCTTC.

This clonotype was observed a few times. The CDR3 sequence: CASSPRNWETQYF. CDR3 coding DNA: TGTGCCAGCAGCCCCCGTAATTGGGAGACCCAGTACTTC. This chain connects TRBV3-1 to TRBJ2-5; D ambiguous. This CDR3 contains 13 residues. The V gene lost 4 bases and the J gene lost 5 bases, with 11 bases spanning the gap. From germline, CDR1 is LGHDT and CDR2 YNNKEL (reference sequence).

This chain links TRBV12-3 or TRBV12-4 with TRBJ2-1, with TRBD2 identical over 9 bases. There are 14 residues in the CDR3. V shed 5 bases and J 5 bases; nucleotides not matched to a gene: 4. The CDR3 here is CASSMRLADNEQFF. CDR3 nucleotide sequence: TGTGCCAGCAGTATGAGACTAGCGGACAATGAGCAGTTCTTC.